In its sample, the clone carrying this T cell receptor beta chain was seen many times. This entry belongs to a study of CD8 T cells in ankylosing spondylitis. This CDR3 has 15 residues. V was clipped by 1 base and J by 1 base, with 11 bases between them. CDR1 is SGHDT and CDR2 is YYEEEE in the germline V gene. TCRdb used MiXCR to reprocess the 5' RACE reads, holding one entry per CDR3 protein. Among under 300,000 distinct CDR3 sequences listed, over 9.5% were seen once. The sequence came from a male donor with ankylosing spondylitis or in good health (not recorded which). The chain uses TRBV5-6 and TRBJ2-5; D uncertain. The sequencing sample was made of blood, either unsorted or a sorted T cell fraction (not recorded which). CDR3 nucleotide sequence: TGTGCCAGCAGCTTGTTGGGCAGGAGCCAAGAGACCCAGTACTTC. It encodes CASSLLGRSQETQYF. Supplemented by reference TRBV5-6 and TRBJ2-5, the full variable domain reads DAGVTQSPTHLIKTRGQQVTLRCSPKSGHDTVSWYQQALGQGPQFIFQYYEEEERQRGNFPDRFSGHQFPNYSSELNVNALLLGDSALYLCASSLLGRSQETQYFGPGTRLLVL.